This T cell receptor beta chain was retrieved from a study of blood T cell repertoires in COVID-19. V trimming: 4 bases; J trimming: 0 bases; junction bases outside the gene matches: 5. The CDR3 runs 16 residues. CDR1 and CDR2 (germline): SGHRS, YFSETQ. Assignment of participants to cohorts was predicated upon participant-reported clinical history. Here immunoSEQ multiplex PCR was the method, and the copy in TCRdb shows in-frame clones only, minus some. Counted here are hundreds of thousands of clones, around 92% occurring once; the ten biggest clones make up approximately 4.3%. The TCR comes from a woman in her twenties or thirties with acute COVID-19. Sequenced: PBMCs or T cells enriched from blood (not recorded which). The V call is TRBV5-1, the J call TRBJ2-7, with 12 bases matching TRBD2. The CDR3 DNA sequence: TGCGCCAGCAGCCGGACTAGCGGGAAGAGCTCCTACGAGCAGTACTTC. Residues: CASSRTSGKSSYEQYF.